This note documents a single TCR beta chain sequence. Its antigen is unknown. Assay used: immunoSEQ multiplex PCR; TCRdb lists only in-frame clones, some missing. The data hold approximately 1,500,000 clones, with 95% to 99% observed a single time. This sample was taken from a study of shared clonotypes between healthy human individuals. Study background: Three CD4 naive, three CD4 memory, two CD8 naive and one CD8 memory plate were used per donor. General study points: Generally, naive subsets came out with larger estimated richness than memory subsets.

Germline assignment: CDR1 SGHAT and CDR2 FQDESV (reference sequence). The CDR3 is 16 amino acids. Trimming at V came to 5 bases and at J to 3 bases, leaving 8 bases not matched to a gene. Sequenced sample: naive CD4+ T cells sorted from blood. Specified subset: CD45RA+ positively selected. V usage is TRBV11-1 and J usage is TRBJ2-1; TRBD2 agrees at 9 bases. The TCR was taken from a man aged 25 to 40 in good health. CDR3 amino acids: CASSEAALAGYNEQFF. The CDR3 coding sequence is TGTGCCAGCAGCGAGGCCGCACTAGCGGGCTACAATGAGCAGTTCTTC.